Listed below are T cell receptor beta chains from one sample, sequenced in a study of beta chain features in type 1 diabetes. TCRdb keeps only in-frame clones here, not all; method: immunoSEQ multiplex PCR. This table holds approximately 170,000 clones, approximately 8.1% found once. The sequenced sample consisted of central memory CD4+ T cells from blood. The receptors come from a man younger than 30 with type 1 diabetes. Both conserved end residues are part of each CDR3. A D gene is named only where the DNA matches it firmly. A clone size is listed for some rows: how often the clone was seen (once, few, many), or a class if it is expanded.

d_gene	j_gene	abundance	v_gene	CDR3nt	CDR3aa
.	TRBJ1-2	few	TRBV4-3	TGCGCCAGCAGCCAAGATTGGGCAGACTATGGCTACACCTTC	CASSQDWADYGYTF
TRBD1	TRBJ2-7	.	TRBV28	TGTGCCAGCAGTACACACCAGGGGGCAGACTACGAGCAGTACTTC	CASSTHQGADYEQYF
.	TRBJ2-1	.	TRBV5-6	TGTGCCAGCAGCTTGTTCGAGAGCGTGCAGTTCTTC	CASSLFESVQFF
.	TRBJ2-1	.	TRBV14	TGTGCCAGCAGCCAAGTGGTTCGGGGTGAGCAGTTCTTC	CASSQVVRGEQFF
.	TRBJ1-3	few	TRBV7-9	TGTGCCAGCAGCTTAGACACCTCTGGAAACACCATATATTTT	CASSLDTSGNTIYF
.	TRBJ1-3	once	TRBV5-6	TGTGCCAGCAGCCGGGAAAGCACCATATATTTT	CASSRESTIYF
.	TRBJ1-6	few	TRBV7-2	TGTGCCAGCAGCTTAAGCGGGGGCGCCTATAATTCACCCCTCCACTTT	CASSLSGGAYNSPLHF
.	TRBJ1-1	.	TRBV6-6	TGTGCCAGCAGTTTCCAAACAGGGTACACTGAAGCTTTCTTT	CASSFQTGYTEAFF
.	TRBJ2-5	.	TRBV28	TGTGCCAGCAGTGACTATCGGACGCCCCAAGAGACCCAGTACTTC	CASSDYRTPQETQYF
TRBD2	TRBJ2-1	few	TRBV7-8	TGTGCCAGCAGCTTAGGTAGCGGGGGGCGCTCCTACAATGAGCAGTTCTTC	CASSLGSGGRSYNEQFF
.	TRBJ2-7	few	TRBV7-2	TGTGCCAGCAGCTTAGCTACAGCCTACGAGCAGTACTTC	CASSLATAYEQYF
.	TRBJ2-5	.	TRBV25-1	TGTGCCAGCAGCAGAGGACAGATTTTGGAGACCCAGTACTTC	CASSRGQILETQYF
.	TRBJ1-1	.	TRBV28	TGTGCCAGCAGCCCCCTGGGCTCTGAAGCTTTCTTT	CASSPLGSEAFF
TRBD2	TRBJ2-5	.	TRBV15	TGTGCCACCAGCGTGGGACTAGCGGGAGAGACCCAGTACTTC	CATSVGLAGETQYF
TRBD1	TRBJ2-7	.	TRBV6-1	TGTGCCAGCAGAAGCGGACAGGGGAGCTCCTACGAGCAGTACTTC	CASRSGQGSSYEQYF
.	TRBJ2-3	few	TRBV2	TGTGCCAGCAGGGACGGGGGAGCAGATACGCAGTATTTT	CASRDGGADTQYF
.	TRBJ1-4	.	TRBV5-5	TGTGCCAGCAGCACACGACAGGCTAATGAAAAACTGTTTTTT	CASSTRQANEKLFF
TRBD2	TRBJ2-2	few	TRBV5-1	TGCGCCAGCAGCTCTACTAGCGGGGGGGACACCGGGGAGCTGTTTTTT	CASSSTSGGDTGELFF
.	TRBJ1-2	.	TRBV27	TGTGCCAGCAGTAAAAGCCACCTCTATGGCTACACCTTC	CASSKSHLYGYTF
.	TRBJ2-7	few	TRBV7-2	TGTGCCAGCAGCCTTCGTTACGAGCAGTACTTC	CASSLRYEQYF
TRBD2	TRBJ2-7	many	TRBV7-2	TGTGCCAGCAGCTTGGCCGGACTAGGGATCGGCGAGCAGTACTTC	CASSLAGLGIGEQYF
.	TRBJ2-1	.	TRBV6-1	TGTGCCAGCAGGACCACTAGCCTGTCCTACAATGAGCAGTTCTTC	CASRTTSLSYNEQFF
.	TRBJ2-3	few	TRBV4-3	TGCGCCAGCAGCCAAGAAATCGGCCTGGGTAGCGGCACCACAGATACGCAGTATTTT	CASSQEIGLGSGTTDTQYF
TRBD2	TRBJ2-3	.	TRBV15	TGTGCCACCAGCAGAGGCGGGGGACTAGCAGGGACAGATACGCAGTATTTT	CATSRGGGLAGTDTQYF
.	TRBJ1-2	.	TRBV7-2	TGTGCCAGCAGCTTAATAGGAGCGAAGACCTTC	CASSLIGAKTF
.	TRBJ1-2	few	TRBV7-2	TGTGCCAGCAGCCCGATGTCGGACATGGGGGGCTACACCTTC	CASSPMSDMGGYTF
.	TRBJ2-2	.	TRBV7-9	TGTGCCAGCACCCCCCGTAGAGGCCCCGGGGAGCTGTTTTTT	CASTPRRGPGELFF
TRBD2	TRBJ2-5	.	TRBV30	TGTGCCTGGAGTGATTTAGCGGGGGGGCTGACCCAGTACTTC	CAWSDLAGGLTQYF
TRBD2	TRBJ2-1	.	TRBV7-7	TGTGCCAGCAGCTTAGCAGCGGGGGGTCGGGATGAGCAGTTCTTC	CASSLAAGGRDEQFF
TRBD2	TRBJ2-7	.	TRBV27	TGTGCCAGCAGCAAGGAGAGCACGGGACTACCCTTATACGAGCAGTACTTC	CASSKESTGLPLYEQYF
TRBD2	TRBJ2-7	.	TRBV30	TGTGCCTGGAGTGGAAAAGGACTAGCGGGGGCGGGGCAGTACTTC	CAWSGKGLAGAGQYF
.	TRBJ2-6	few	TRBV15	TGTGCCACTGTTGTCAGGCATGTCTGTTCGGCCAACGTCCTGACTTTC	CATVVRHVCSANVLTF
.	TRBJ2-7	once	TRBV19	TGTGCCAGTAGTATCGCAGGGCGTTCGAGGGAGCAGTACTTC	CASSIAGRSREQYF
.	TRBJ1-5	.	TRBV6-6	TGTGCCAGCAAACCAGACATAGACAATCAGCCCCAGCATTTT	CASKPDIDNQPQHF
TRBD1	TRBJ1-5	few	TRBV10-3	TGTGCCATCAGTGAGTCGGCCGGGACAGGGGATCAGCCCCAGCATTTT	CAISESAGTGDQPQHF
.	TRBJ1-3	few	TRBV11-2	TGTGCCAGCAGGGAGGAGGGTGGAAACACCATATATTTT	CASREEGGNTIYF
.	TRBJ1-1	.	TRBV5-1	TGCGCCAGCAAGGAGGGCAGCAACACTGAAGCTTTCTTT	CASKEGSNTEAFF
TRBD1	TRBJ2-5	few	TRBV7-2	TGTGCCAGCAGCTTAGCTGGGATGAGGGCCACAGGGGGCTGGTACCAGAAAGAGACCCAGTACTTC	CASSLAGMRATGGWYQKETQYF
.	TRBJ1-1	few	TRBV7-8	TGTGCCAGCAGCTTAGGGGGAGGGCGGATTGAAGCTTTCTTT	CASSLGGGRIEAFF
.	TRBJ1-3	.	TRBV19	TGTGCCAGTGGGTCCAGGTCTGGAAACACCATATATTTT	CASGSRSGNTIYF
.	TRBJ1-1	few	TRBV6-1	TGTGCCAGCAGTGAAGCGGGGGGTTACACTGAAGCTTTCTTT	CASSEAGGYTEAFF
.	TRBJ1-2	.	TRBV28	TGTGCCAGCAGCCCCGACAGTAACTATGGCTACACCTTC	CASSPDSNYGYTF
.	TRBJ2-7	few	TRBV19	TGTGCCAGTAGTATTTGGCAGGGCGGCTACGAGCAGTACTTC	CASSIWQGGYEQYF
.	TRBJ2-1	.	TRBV5-4	TGTGCCAGCAGCTTGGGCGGGGCCTCCTACAATGAGCAGTTCTTC	CASSLGGASYNEQFF
.	TRBJ1-5	.	TRBV5-4	TGTGCCAGCAGCTTCGCAGGGGCCGGACAGCCCCAGCATTTT	CASSFAGAGQPQHF
TRBD1	TRBJ1-2	.	TRBV7-9	TGTGCCAGCAGCAACAGGGGGTCAGGAACCCGTAACTATGGCTACACCTTC	CASSNRGSGTRNYGYTF
TRBD2	TRBJ2-3	few	TRBV5-4	TGTGCCAGCAGCAGGGGACTAGCGGGAGAAGCAGATACGCAGTATTTT	CASSRGLAGEADTQYF
.	TRBJ2-1	few	TRBV28	TGTGCCAGCAGACCAGGGGGGCCCCCAAACAATGAGCAGTTCTTC	CASRPGGPPNNEQFF
TRBD2	TRBJ2-3	few	TRBV23-1	TGCGCCAGCAGTCAATCCGGACTAGCGGGAGTTTGGGGCGGGACAGATACGCAGTATTTT	CASSQSGLAGVWGGTDTQYF
.	TRBJ1-2	few	TRBV27	TGTGCCAGCAGACGAAGAACAGGGAACTATGGCTACACCTTC	CASRRRTGNYGYTF
TRBD1	TRBJ2-4	.	TRBV5-1	TGCGCCAGCAGCGACCGGACAGGGGGGGGCCACATTCAGTACTTC	CASSDRTGGGHIQYF
.	TRBJ1-5	.	TRBV30	TGTGCCTGGAGTGTCTCAGGGCTCAATCAGCCCCAGCATTTT	CAWSVSGLNQPQHF
TRBD2	TRBJ2-5	few	TRBV27	TGTGCCAGCAGAACGAGCGGGAGGGAGACCCAGTACTTC	CASRTSGRETQYF
.	TRBJ1-2	few	TRBV6-4	TGTGCCAGCAGAAAAACAGGCGGCGGCTACACCTTC	CASRKTGGGYTF
.	TRBJ2-7	.	TRBV7-6	TGTGCCAGCAGCTTAATCGTTTGGGGGGGCGAGTGCTGGAGCGAGCAGTACTTC	CASSLIVWGGECWSEQYF
.	TRBJ2-5	few	TRBV7-9	TGTGCCAGCAGCACTAGACAGGGAGGTTGGCAAGAGACCCAGTACTTC	CASSTRQGGWQETQYF
TRBD2	TRBJ2-1	.	TRBV19	TGTGCCAGTAGCCGCGGACTAGCGGGAGTCGGGCAGTTCTTC	CASSRGLAGVGQFF
.	TRBJ2-7	.	TRBV10-3	TGTGCCATCCGGAAGAGGGCCGATTCCTACGAGCAGTACTTC	CAIRKRADSYEQYF
.	TRBJ2-4	.	TRBV5-1	TGCGCCAGCAGCTCACCTGGAGAATCGGGCATTCAGTACTTC	CASSSPGESGIQYF
.	TRBJ2-1	few	TRBV28	TGTGCCAGCAGTTTACCATCCTACAATGAGCAGTTCTTC	CASSLPSYNEQFF